This T cell receptor (beta chain) derives from a study of blood T cell repertoires in COVID-19. Study information: Some COVID-19 samples were acute and others convalescent; all came from the United States, Italy and Spain. The cDNA or gDNA used as material had been derived from T cells, B-cell-depleted T cells, or PBMCs.

How the authors handled the data: How many nucleated cells were present was estimated from reference gene primer amplification. The data were produced by immunoSEQ multiplex PCR, yet TCRdb's version contains in-frame clones alone and is incomplete. That table furnishes V, J and clone size, whereas the DNA furnished D and trimming. The repertoire includes about 29,000 clones, about three quarters of them detected once, and 6% to 8% sits in the top ten. V gave up 1 base and J gave up 6 bases; unmatched junction bases: 7. Germline CDR1 SSHAT, CDR2 FNYEAQ (reference sequence). This CDR3 has 16 amino acids.

The sequencing input was peripheral blood. The chain carries TRBV7-7 and TRBJ2-2, with 8 bases lining up with TRBD2. The sequence came from a woman aged 70 to 79 with active or convalescent COVID-19. The CDR3 DNA reads TGTGCCAGCAGCTTAGAAGTAGCGGGGCTCGCCGGGGAGCTGTTTTTT. It specifies CASSLEVAGLAGELFF. Full variable domain (rest looked up from reference TRBV7-7 and TRBJ2-2): GAGVSQSPRYKVTKRGQDVTLRCDPISSHATLYWYQQALGQGPEFLTYFNYEAQPDKSGLPSDRFSAERPEGSISTLTIQRTEQRDSAMYRCASSLEVAGLAGELFFGEGSRLTVL.